This TCR beta chain is from a study of a mutant IDH1 vaccine in newly diagnosed glioma. Study overall: Either 4-6 weeks after radiotherapy alone or alongside temozolomide, vaccination was begun.

Comments on this clone: Its antigen is not known.

This CDR3 is built from 13 residues. CDR1 and CDR2 (germline): MDHEN, SYDVKM. Trimming cost V 6 bases and J 7 bases, with 15 bases left between them. Time point here: week 47, end of study. The content of each vaccine dose was 300 ug of mutant IDH1 20-mer peptide, and topical imiquimod accompanied it. Generated by immunoSEQ multiplex PCR, the TCRdb table keeps only in-frame clones and is missing some. The sample shows about 50,000 clones, about 88% of them seen only once. This TCR came from a woman aged 25 to 45 with glioma. Some clones in this sample may be carry-over from other donors' samples. The rearrangement joins TRBV28 to TRBJ1-1; possibly TRBD1 for D (6 bases). The sequences come from PBMCs, collected from a glioma patient whose treatment included an IDH1 peptide vaccine. DNA of the CDR3: TGTGCCAGCAGACCTACAGGGCCCTATGAAGCTTTCTTT. This gives the protein CASRPTGPYEAFF.